The rows below give T cell receptor beta chains drawn from one sample of a study of OX40 agonist ivuxolimab in advanced cancers. Some clones are missing from TCRdb's copy, which holds only in-frame ones; the method was immunoSEQ multiplex PCR. The data contain tens of thousands of clones, 70% to 90% of them singletons. The sequenced sample was CD4+ or CD8+ T cells sorted from blood, obtained in a trial of the OX40 agonist ivuxolimab. Source of these receptors: an adult with an advanced solid tumor such as melanoma, head and neck, liver or kidney cancer. Each CDR3 is given with its conserved first and last residue. A D gene is named only where the DNA matches it firmly. Some rows mark clone size as missing; the rest say once, few, many or name a class of expanded clone.

cdr3_nt: TGTGCCAGCAGCTTAACGCCCGACTACGAGCAGTACTTC
cdr3_aa: CASSLTPDYEQYF
clone_size: once
d_call: .
cdr3_length: 13
j_call: TRBJ2-7
v_call: TRBV7-3

cdr3_nt: TGTGCCAGCTCACCCGAACGATTGGGGAACACCGGGGAGCTGTTTTTT
cdr3_aa: CASSPERLGNTGELFF
clone_size: .
d_call: .
cdr3_length: 16
j_call: TRBJ2-2
v_call: TRBV18

cdr3_nt: TGTGCCAGCAGCCAAGGGCGGGAGGCTATCACAGATACGCAGTATTTT
cdr3_aa: CASSQGREAITDTQYF
clone_size: .
d_call: TRBD2
cdr3_length: 16
j_call: TRBJ2-3
v_call: TRBV4-2

cdr3_nt: TGTGCCAGCAGTTTGGCGGGAGGGCGGGGACGCGGCAAAAACATTCAGTACTTC
cdr3_aa: CASSLAGGRGRGKNIQYF
clone_size: .
d_call: TRBD2
cdr3_length: 18
j_call: TRBJ2-4
v_call: TRBV28

cdr3_nt: TGTGCCAGCAGCTTAGATGAAAATAACTACAATGAGCAGTTCTTC
cdr3_aa: CASSLDENNYNEQFF
clone_size: .
d_call: .
cdr3_length: 15
j_call: TRBJ2-1
v_call: TRBV7-2

cdr3_nt: TGTGCCAGCAGTGCGGAGTACGGTCAGCCCCAGCATTTT
cdr3_aa: CASSAEYGQPQHF
clone_size: .
d_call: .
cdr3_length: 13
j_call: TRBJ1-5
v_call: TRBV6-1

cdr3_nt: TGTGCCAGCAGTCCCGGACAGGCTAACTATGGCTACACCTTC
cdr3_aa: CASSPGQANYGYTF
clone_size: .
d_call: TRBD1
cdr3_length: 14
j_call: TRBJ1-2
v_call: TRBV28

cdr3_nt: TGCAGCGTTGAGGTAGCGGGGAGGGCCGGGACCGGGGAGCTGTTTTTT
cdr3_aa: CSVEVAGRAGTGELFF
clone_size: .
d_call: TRBD2
cdr3_length: 16
j_call: TRBJ2-2
v_call: TRBV29-1

cdr3_nt: TGCGCCAGCAGCCAAGATCATCGACAGACTCTTGGCGGGGAGCTGTTTTTT
cdr3_aa: CASSQDHRQTLGGELFF
clone_size: .
d_call: .
cdr3_length: 17
j_call: TRBJ2-2
v_call: TRBV4-1

cdr3_nt: TGTGCCAGTAGTGGGGGACAGGCGGGCACCTCCGGGGAGCTGTTTTTT
cdr3_aa: CASSGGQAGTSGELFF
clone_size: .
d_call: TRBD1
cdr3_length: 16
j_call: TRBJ2-2
v_call: TRBV19

cdr3_nt: TGTGCTAGTGGTATAATAGGGGGGAGAGAGACCCAGTACTTC
cdr3_aa: CASGIIGGRETQYF
clone_size: .
d_call: .
cdr3_length: 14
j_call: TRBJ2-5
v_call: TRBV12-5

cdr3_nt: TGTGCCAGCAGCTCGATAGCGGGATTCGGGTACGAGCAGTACTTC
cdr3_aa: CASSSIAGFGYEQYF
clone_size: .
d_call: TRBD2
cdr3_length: 15
j_call: TRBJ2-7
v_call: TRBV7-2

cdr3_nt: TGCGCCAGCAGCCAGGGACTAGCGGGGATCAATGAGCAGTTCTTC
cdr3_aa: CASSQGLAGINEQFF
clone_size: .
d_call: TRBD2
cdr3_length: 15
j_call: TRBJ2-1
v_call: TRBV5-1

cdr3_nt: TGCAGCGTTGAAGAGACCAGTGGCTACAATGAGCAGTTCTTC
cdr3_aa: CSVEETSGYNEQFF
clone_size: .
d_call: .
cdr3_length: 14
j_call: TRBJ2-1
v_call: TRBV29-1

cdr3_nt: TGTGCCAGCAGATACAGGGACGGTGAAAAACTGTTTTTT
cdr3_aa: CASRYRDGEKLFF
clone_size: .
d_call: .
cdr3_length: 13
j_call: TRBJ1-4
v_call: TRBV2

cdr3_nt: TGCGCCAGCAGCCCCCAACAGGGACGCCCACCGAGCGGCTACACCTTC
cdr3_aa: CASSPQQGRPPSGYTF
clone_size: .
d_call: .
cdr3_length: 16
j_call: TRBJ1-2
v_call: TRBV4-1

cdr3_nt: TGCGCCAGCAGCTGGGGTGGGGACAGCGAGACTGAAGCTTTCTTT
cdr3_aa: CASSWGGDSETEAFF
clone_size: once
d_call: TRBD1
cdr3_length: 15
j_call: TRBJ1-1
v_call: TRBV5-1

cdr3_nt: TGTGCCAGCAGCTTAATGTGGGGGGCGGATCAGCCCCAGCATTTT
cdr3_aa: CASSLMWGADQPQHF
clone_size: .
d_call: .
cdr3_length: 15
j_call: TRBJ1-5
v_call: TRBV7-2

cdr3_nt: TGTGCCAGCAGTTACTCGAGTCTAGTCGAAGGCTACACCTTC
cdr3_aa: CASSYSSLVEGYTF
clone_size: few
d_call: .
cdr3_length: 14
j_call: TRBJ1-2
v_call: TRBV6-6

cdr3_nt: TGTGCCAGCAGCTCCGGTCAGCTTAATGAAAAACTGTTTTTT
cdr3_aa: CASSSGQLNEKLFF
clone_size: .
d_call: .
cdr3_length: 14
j_call: TRBJ1-4
v_call: TRBV5-4

cdr3_nt: TGTGCCAGCAGTTACGGACTAGTCTACAATGAGCAGTTCTTC
cdr3_aa: CASSYGLVYNEQFF
clone_size: .
d_call: TRBD2
cdr3_length: 14
j_call: TRBJ2-1
v_call: TRBV6-5

cdr3_nt: TGTGCCAGTAGTATTGAGGGGGCCTATACCGGGGAGCTGTTTTTT
cdr3_aa: CASSIEGAYTGELFF
clone_size: .
d_call: TRBD1
cdr3_length: 15
j_call: TRBJ2-2
v_call: TRBV19

cdr3_nt: TGTGCCCCCCAAGGACAGGGTTTTGGGAACACTGAAGCTTTCTTT
cdr3_aa: CAPQGQGFGNTEAFF
clone_size: few
d_call: TRBD1
cdr3_length: 15
j_call: TRBJ1-1
v_call: TRBV30

cdr3_nt: TGTGCCAGCAGACCCGGGACAGCAACCTACGAGCAGTACTTC
cdr3_aa: CASRPGTATYEQYF
clone_size: .
d_call: TRBD1
cdr3_length: 14
j_call: TRBJ2-7
v_call: TRBV11-3

cdr3_nt: TGTGCCAGCAGCCCGGGTGTCACGGGGGGCAATGAGCAGTTCTTC
cdr3_aa: CASSPGVTGGNEQFF
clone_size: .
d_call: TRBD2
cdr3_length: 15
j_call: TRBJ2-1
v_call: TRBV28

cdr3_nt: TGTGCCAGCAGCGCCTCCAGCGGGACGGGCACCGGGGAGCTGTTTTTT
cdr3_aa: CASSASSGTGTGELFF
clone_size: .
d_call: TRBD2
cdr3_length: 16
j_call: TRBJ2-2
v_call: TRBV9

cdr3_nt: TGTGCCAGCAGCTTAAAACAGGGGGATATTAATTATGGCTACACCTTC
cdr3_aa: CASSLKQGDINYGYTF
clone_size: .
d_call: TRBD1
cdr3_length: 16
j_call: TRBJ1-2
v_call: TRBV7-2

cdr3_nt: TGTGCCAGCAGCTTCTCAGCGACCATGAACACTGAAGCTTTCTTT
cdr3_aa: CASSFSATMNTEAFF
clone_size: .
d_call: .
cdr3_length: 15
j_call: TRBJ1-1
v_call: TRBV11-3

cdr3_nt: TGTGCCAGCAGTTCCCAAGCGGGAGGGGTTTATGAGCAGTTCTTC
cdr3_aa: CASSSQAGGVYEQFF
clone_size: .
d_call: TRBD2
cdr3_length: 15
j_call: TRBJ2-1
v_call: TRBV6-6

cdr3_nt: TGTGCCAGCTCACCGGGGCAGGGGGCTTGGGAGCAGTACTTC
cdr3_aa: CASSPGQGAWEQYF
clone_size: .
d_call: TRBD1
cdr3_length: 14
j_call: TRBJ2-7
v_call: TRBV18

cdr3_nt: TGTGCCAGCAGTGGGCGCGGTCGAGACGAAAAACTGTTTTTT
cdr3_aa: CASSGRGRDEKLFF
clone_size: once
d_call: .
cdr3_length: 14
j_call: TRBJ1-4
v_call: TRBV6-1

cdr3_nt: TGTGCCAGCAGCTTAGGGGCAGGGACCTCTGAGCAGTTCTTC
cdr3_aa: CASSLGAGTSEQFF
clone_size: .
d_call: .
cdr3_length: 14
j_call: TRBJ2-1
v_call: TRBV7-9

cdr3_nt: TGTGCCAGCTCCCTCAGGTACAGTGACACCGGGGAGCTGTTTTTT
cdr3_aa: CASSLRYSDTGELFF
clone_size: few
d_call: .
cdr3_length: 15
j_call: TRBJ2-2
v_call: TRBV18

cdr3_nt: TGTGCCAGCAGCAAAGAGGGCCAGAGGACTAGCGGGGTCCGGGTGTGCACAGATACGCAGTATTTT
cdr3_aa: CASSKEGQRTSGVRVCTDTQYF
clone_size: .
d_call: .
cdr3_length: 22
j_call: TRBJ2-3
v_call: TRBV21-1

cdr3_nt: TGTGCCAGCAGTACAGACAGGGGTTATAATTCACCCCTCCACTTT
cdr3_aa: CASSTDRGYNSPLHF
clone_size: .
d_call: TRBD1
cdr3_length: 15
j_call: TRBJ1-6
v_call: TRBV2

cdr3_nt: TGCAGCGTGGCCGCGACTAGTGTCAATGAGCAGTTCTTC
cdr3_aa: CSVAATSVNEQFF
clone_size: .
d_call: .
cdr3_length: 13
j_call: TRBJ2-1
v_call: TRBV29-1

cdr3_nt: TGTGCCAGCACCGGACAAGCTGAAGCTTTCTTT
cdr3_aa: CASTGQAEAFF
clone_size: few
d_call: .
cdr3_length: 11
j_call: TRBJ1-1
v_call: TRBV2

cdr3_nt: TGTGCCAGCAGTACCTACGAGCAGTACTTC
cdr3_aa: CASSTYEQYF
clone_size: few
d_call: .
cdr3_length: 10
j_call: TRBJ2-7
v_call: TRBV27

cdr3_nt: TGCGCCAGCAGTGAGTCGACAGGTTCCGAAGCTTTCTTT
cdr3_aa: CASSESTGSEAFF
clone_size: .
d_call: .
cdr3_length: 13
j_call: TRBJ1-1
v_call: TRBV10-1

cdr3_nt: TGTGCCAGCAGCTTACGGACGAGGGGAGAGACCCAGTACTTC
cdr3_aa: CASSLRTRGETQYF
clone_size: .
d_call: .
cdr3_length: 14
j_call: TRBJ2-5
v_call: TRBV7-3

cdr3_nt: TGCGCCAGCAGCTCAACGAACCGGGACTACTCCTACGAGCAGTACTTC
cdr3_aa: CASSSTNRDYSYEQYF
clone_size: .
d_call: TRBD2
cdr3_length: 16
j_call: TRBJ2-7
v_call: TRBV5-1

cdr3_nt: TGTGCCAGCAGCCGACAGGGAGATACGCAGTATTTT
cdr3_aa: CASSRQGDTQYF
clone_size: once
d_call: TRBD1
cdr3_length: 12
j_call: TRBJ2-3
v_call: TRBV2

cdr3_nt: TGTGCCAGCAGCCGGGACGGCTACGAGCAGTACTTC
cdr3_aa: CASSRDGYEQYF
clone_size: .
d_call: .
cdr3_length: 12
j_call: TRBJ2-7
v_call: TRBV11-3

cdr3_nt: TGTGCCAGCAGTTTAAGGCAAGCTCAAGGAAACACCATATATTTT
cdr3_aa: CASSLRQAQGNTIYF
clone_size: .
d_call: .
cdr3_length: 15
j_call: TRBJ1-3
v_call: TRBV6-1

cdr3_nt: TGTGCCAGCAGCTCGCGCGGTCCAGATACGCAGTATTTT
cdr3_aa: CASSSRGPDTQYF
clone_size: few
d_call: .
cdr3_length: 13
j_call: TRBJ2-3
v_call: TRBV7-9

cdr3_nt: TGTGCCAGCAGCCCGGTTAGGATTGGTGAAAAACTGTTTTTT
cdr3_aa: CASSPVRIGEKLFF
clone_size: .
d_call: .
cdr3_length: 14
j_call: TRBJ1-4
v_call: TRBV6-5

cdr3_nt: TGTGCCAGCAGTCCCCGGCGTCCCGGTGGGGGCACCCAAGAGACCCAGTACTTC
cdr3_aa: CASSPRRPGGGTQETQYF
clone_size: .
d_call: .
cdr3_length: 18
j_call: TRBJ2-5
v_call: TRBV27

cdr3_nt: TGCGCCAGCAGCTTGGCAGGGAGTGGGACTGAAGCTTTCTTT
cdr3_aa: CASSLAGSGTEAFF
clone_size: .
d_call: .
cdr3_length: 14
j_call: TRBJ1-1
v_call: TRBV5-1

cdr3_nt: TGTGCCAGCTCACCACGGACAACTTCTAGCACAGATACGCAGTATTTT
cdr3_aa: CASSPRTTSSTDTQYF
clone_size: few
d_call: .
cdr3_length: 16
j_call: TRBJ2-3
v_call: TRBV18

cdr3_nt: TGTGCCAGCAGCCAAGCTACGGTGGGATCCTCCACAGATACGCAGTATTTT
cdr3_aa: CASSQATVGSSTDTQYF
clone_size: .
d_call: .
cdr3_length: 17
j_call: TRBJ2-3
v_call: TRBV4-2

cdr3_nt: TGTGCCAGCAGTGAAACAGGGGGGGATCAGCCCCAGCATTTT
cdr3_aa: CASSETGGDQPQHF
clone_size: .
d_call: TRBD1
cdr3_length: 14
j_call: TRBJ1-5
v_call: TRBV2

cdr3_nt: TGTGCCAGCAGCCAACAGGGGGCGGGCACTGAAGCTTTCTTT
cdr3_aa: CASSQQGAGTEAFF
clone_size: .
d_call: TRBD1
cdr3_length: 14
j_call: TRBJ1-1
v_call: TRBV2

cdr3_nt: TGTGCCAGCAGCTATGACGGGAACACTGAAGCTTTCTTT
cdr3_aa: CASSYDGNTEAFF
clone_size: once
d_call: .
cdr3_length: 13
j_call: TRBJ1-1
v_call: TRBV5-4

cdr3_nt: TGTGCCAGCAGCGCCCATCAGGGTGGCGGCTACACCTTC
cdr3_aa: CASSAHQGGGYTF
clone_size: .
d_call: .
cdr3_length: 13
j_call: TRBJ1-2
v_call: TRBV7-3

cdr3_nt: TGCGCCAGCAGTCAAGCCAGGGACTACGAGCAGTACTTC
cdr3_aa: CASSQARDYEQYF
clone_size: .
d_call: .
cdr3_length: 13
j_call: TRBJ2-7
v_call: TRBV23-1